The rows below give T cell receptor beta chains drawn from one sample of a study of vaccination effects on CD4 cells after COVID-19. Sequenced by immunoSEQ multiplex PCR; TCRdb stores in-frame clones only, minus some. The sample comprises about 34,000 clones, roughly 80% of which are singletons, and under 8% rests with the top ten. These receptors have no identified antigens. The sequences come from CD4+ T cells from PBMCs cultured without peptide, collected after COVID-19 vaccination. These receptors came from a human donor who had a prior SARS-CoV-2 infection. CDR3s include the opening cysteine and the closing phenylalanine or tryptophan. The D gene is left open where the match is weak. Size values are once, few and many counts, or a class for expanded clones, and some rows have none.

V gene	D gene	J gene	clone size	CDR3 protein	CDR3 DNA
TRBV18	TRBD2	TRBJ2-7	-	CASSRGGTNYEQYF	TGTGCCAGCTCTCGCGGCGGGACTAACTACGAGCAGTACTTC
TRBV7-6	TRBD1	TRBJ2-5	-	CASSRDRVSETQYF	TGTGCCAGCAGCCGGGACAGGGTTTCCGAGACCCAGTACTTC
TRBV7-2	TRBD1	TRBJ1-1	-	CASSFTQGIEAFF	TGTGCCAGCAGCTTTACACAGGGGATTGAAGCTTTCTTT
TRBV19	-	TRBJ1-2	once	CASSIGWEENGYTF	TGTGCCAGTAGTATCGGGTGGGAGGAAAATGGCTACACCTTC
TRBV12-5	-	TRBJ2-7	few	CASGLVLSQDFYEQYF	TGTGCTAGTGGTTTGGTACTCTCCCAGGATTTCTACGAGCAGTACTTC
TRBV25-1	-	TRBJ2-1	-	CASSAVGETVGQFF	TGTGCCAGCAGTGCGGTCGGAGAGACGGTGGGGCAGTTCTTC
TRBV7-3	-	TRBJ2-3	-	CASGLDTQYF	TGTGCCAGCGGACTAGATACGCAGTATTTT
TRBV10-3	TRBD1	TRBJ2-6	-	CATGTGKGASGANVLTF	TGTGCCACAGGGACAGGAAAGGGCGCTTCTGGGGCCAACGTCCTGACTTTC
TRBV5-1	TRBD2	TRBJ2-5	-	CASSLGSSGQETQYF	TGCGCCAGCAGCTTGGGCTCTAGCGGCCAAGAGACCCAGTACTTC
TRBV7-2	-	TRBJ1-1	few	CASRRQTNTEAFF	TGTGCCAGCAGACGCCAAACGAACACTGAAGCTTTCTTT
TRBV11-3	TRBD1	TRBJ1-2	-	CASSLGAGQGDLGYTF	TGTGCCAGCAGCTTAGGCGCGGGACAGGGGGATCTTGGCTACACCTTC
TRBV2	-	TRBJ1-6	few	CASLGSENSPLHF	TGTGCCAGCCTTGGTTCAGAGAATTCACCCCTCCACTTT
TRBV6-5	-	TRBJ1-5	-	CASKGGNNQPQHF	TGTGCCAGCAAAGGGGGAAACAATCAGCCCCAGCATTTT
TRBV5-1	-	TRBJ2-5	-	CASSYLRGEVPQTQYF	TGCGCCAGCAGCTACCTGAGAGGGGAGGTCCCTCAGACCCAGTACTTC
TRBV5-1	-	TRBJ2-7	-	CASSSAPGTTSYEQYF	TGCGCCAGCAGCTCGGCCCCCGGGACGACTAGCTACGAGCAGTACTTC
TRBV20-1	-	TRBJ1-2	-	CSASLSGDGVYGYTF	TGCAGTGCTAGTTTGTCGGGGGACGGTGTCTATGGCTACACCTTC
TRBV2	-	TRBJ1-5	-	CASSKDHNQPQHF	TGTGCCAGCAGTAAGGACCACAATCAGCCCCAGCATTTT
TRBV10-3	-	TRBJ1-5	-	CAISEGWSNQPQHF	TGTGCCATCAGTGAGGGGTGGAGCAATCAGCCCCAGCATTTT
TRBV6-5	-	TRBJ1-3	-	CASSYGGPTSGNTIYF	TGTGCCAGCAGTTACGGTGGCCCGACCTCTGGAAACACCATATATTTT
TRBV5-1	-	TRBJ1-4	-	CASNPGAENEKLFF	TGCGCCAGCAATCCGGGGGCAGAGAATGAAAAACTGTTTTTT
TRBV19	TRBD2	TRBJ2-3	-	CASSISRPRRGGDTQYF	TGTGCCAGTAGTATAAGCCGACCTCGGCGCGGGGGAGATACGCAGTATTTT
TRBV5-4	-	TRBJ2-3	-	CASGRTLADTQYF	TGTGCCAGCGGGAGAACCCTGGCAGATACGCAGTATTTT
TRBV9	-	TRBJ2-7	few	CASSVAGYYNEQYF	TGTGCCAGCAGCGTAGCGGGATATTATAACGAGCAGTACTTC
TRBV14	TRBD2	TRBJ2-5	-	CASSQGHTLAGGSETQYF	TGTGCCAGCAGCCAAGGACACACGCTAGCGGGAGGATCAGAGACCCAGTACTTC
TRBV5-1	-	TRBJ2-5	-	CASSPGRAEWETQYF	TGCGCCAGCAGCCCGGGTCGAGCGGAATGGGAGACCCAGTACTTC
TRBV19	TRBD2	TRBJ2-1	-	CASSPRSGSLNEQFF	TGTGCCAGTAGTCCGAGAAGCGGGAGTTTAAATGAGCAGTTCTTC
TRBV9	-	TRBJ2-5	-	CASSSDLEETQYF	TGTGCCAGCAGCTCCGACCTAGAAGAGACCCAGTACTTC
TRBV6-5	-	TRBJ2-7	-	CAIGTVRYEQYF	TGTGCCATAGGGACGGTCCGATACGAGCAGTACTTC
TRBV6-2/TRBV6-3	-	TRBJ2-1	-	CASSFDPGLLFSYNEQFF	TGTGCCAGCAGTTTCGACCCAGGACTACTCTTCTCCTACAATGAGCAGTTCTTC
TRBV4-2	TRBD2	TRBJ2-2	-	CASSQKGLAGNTGELFF	TGTGCCAGCAGCCAAAAGGGGCTAGCGGGTAACACCGGGGAGCTGTTTTTT
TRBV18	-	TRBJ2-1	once	CASSPRTNNEQFF	TGTGCCAGCTCACCCCGGACTAACAATGAGCAGTTCTTC
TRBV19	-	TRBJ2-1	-	CASSFDSYNEQFF	TGTGCCAGTTCTTTTGACTCCTACAATGAGCAGTTCTTC
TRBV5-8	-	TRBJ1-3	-	CASSLEGIISGNTIYF	TGTGCCAGCAGCTTGGAGGGCATTATCTCTGGAAACACCATATATTTT
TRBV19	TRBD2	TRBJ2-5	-	CASSTLAGAVETQYF	TGTGCCAGTAGTACCCTAGCGGGAGCCGTGGAGACCCAGTACTTC
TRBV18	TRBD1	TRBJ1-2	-	CASSPRTGGLDGYTF	TGTGCCAGCTCACCCAGGACAGGGGGCTTGGATGGCTACACCTTC
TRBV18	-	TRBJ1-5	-	CASSLDTNQPQHF	TGTGCCAGCTCACTGGACACGAATCAGCCCCAGCATTTT
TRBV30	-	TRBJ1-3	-	CAWSPGTSGNTIYF	TGTGCCTGGAGTCCCGGGACAAGTGGAAACACCATATATTTT
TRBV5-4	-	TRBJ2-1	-	CASSPELYNEQFF	TGTGCCAGCAGCCCGGAATTATACAATGAGCAGTTCTTC
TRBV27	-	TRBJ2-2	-	CASSLLSGTPNTGELFF	TGTGCCAGCAGTTTACTCTCTGGTACACCGAACACCGGGGAGCTGTTTTTT
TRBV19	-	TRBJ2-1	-	CASSIHHPNEQFF	TGTGCCAGTAGTATACACCACCCCAATGAGCAGTTCTTC